This is a list of T cell receptor beta chains from one sample in a study of PD-L1 blockade in urothelial cancer. Using immunoSEQ multiplex PCR, the repertoire was profiled, and TCRdb retains in-frame clones only, with some absent. The data show 45,000 to 55,000 clones, with 75% to 90% seen just once and 1% to 1.5% held by the top ten. The starting material was PBMCs, obtained around atezolizumab (anti-PD-L1) treatment. These TCRs come from a man in his fifties or sixties with urothelial cancer. CDR3s leave out the opening cysteine and the closing phenylalanine or tryptophan. The order of the fields is CDR3 length, J gene, V gene, D gene, CDR3 protein. A D gene is named only where the DNA matches it firmly.

cdr3_length: 9; j_call: TRBJ1-1; v_call: TRBV30; d_call: -; cdr3_aa: AWTPGIEAF
cdr3_length: 13; j_call: TRBJ1-2; v_call: TRBV9; d_call: TRBD1; cdr3_aa: ASSGQGARVSGYT
cdr3_length: 13; j_call: TRBJ2-1; v_call: TRBV5-1; d_call: -; cdr3_aa: ASSYERNLYNEQF
cdr3_length: 12; j_call: TRBJ2-7; v_call: TRBV27; d_call: -; cdr3_aa: ASRGNRMIYEQY
cdr3_length: 12; j_call: TRBJ1-1; v_call: TRBV11-2; d_call: TRBD1; cdr3_aa: ASSQGGMDTEAF
cdr3_length: 13; j_call: TRBJ1-4; v_call: TRBV2; d_call: -; cdr3_aa: ASRTWGGADEKLF
cdr3_length: 14; j_call: TRBJ2-2; v_call: TRBV5-6; d_call: -; cdr3_aa: ASSSVTGWATGELF
cdr3_length: 13; j_call: TRBJ1-5; v_call: TRBV19; d_call: TRBD1; cdr3_aa: ASSITGGSNQPQH
cdr3_length: 16; j_call: TRBJ1-6; v_call: TRBV27; d_call: TRBD1; cdr3_aa: ASSTYGTGSSYNSPLH
cdr3_length: 13; j_call: TRBJ2-2; v_call: TRBV11-2; d_call: TRBD2; cdr3_aa: ASSLVGGETGELF
cdr3_length: 13; j_call: TRBJ1-2; v_call: TRBV28; d_call: -; cdr3_aa: ASSLITGQGYGYT
cdr3_length: 15; j_call: TRBJ2-3; v_call: TRBV15; d_call: -; cdr3_aa: ATSSFPPDRSTDTQY
cdr3_length: 12; j_call: TRBJ1-4; v_call: TRBV4-1; d_call: -; cdr3_aa: ASSPPVKNEKLF
cdr3_length: 12; j_call: TRBJ2-7; v_call: TRBV14; d_call: TRBD1; cdr3_aa: ASSRGTVSYEQY
cdr3_length: 11; j_call: TRBJ1-1; v_call: TRBV2; d_call: -; cdr3_aa: ATKKRENTEAF
cdr3_length: 13; j_call: TRBJ1-1; v_call: TRBV5-4; d_call: TRBD1; cdr3_aa: ASSSGTGGNTEAF
cdr3_length: 11; j_call: TRBJ2-5; v_call: TRBV14; d_call: -; cdr3_aa: ASSPTGQKTQY
cdr3_length: 13; j_call: TRBJ2-4; v_call: TRBV7-2; d_call: -; cdr3_aa: ASSSRSPFQNIQY
cdr3_length: 13; j_call: TRBJ1-2; v_call: TRBV5-4; d_call: TRBD1; cdr3_aa: ASSSGGQGKYGYT
cdr3_length: 11; j_call: TRBJ2-7; v_call: TRBV5-4; d_call: TRBD2; cdr3_aa: ASSRWGGHEQY
cdr3_length: 12; j_call: TRBJ2-2; v_call: TRBV9; d_call: -; cdr3_aa: ASSVTGNTGELF
cdr3_length: 10; j_call: TRBJ2-7; v_call: TRBV29-1; d_call: -; cdr3_aa: SVEDVWQRGY
cdr3_length: 13; j_call: TRBJ1-2; v_call: TRBV18; d_call: TRBD1; cdr3_aa: ASSPPGQGDYGYT
cdr3_length: 13; j_call: TRBJ1-1; v_call: TRBV5-1; d_call: TRBD1; cdr3_aa: ASSRTGAWNTEAF
cdr3_length: 9; j_call: TRBJ1-2; v_call: TRBV20-1; d_call: -; cdr3_aa: SAPPTYGYT
cdr3_length: 12; j_call: TRBJ2-7; v_call: TRBV6-5; d_call: -; cdr3_aa: ATALTGQSYEQY
cdr3_length: 10; j_call: TRBJ2-3; v_call: TRBV5-1; d_call: -; cdr3_aa: ASSHSGDTQY
cdr3_length: 12; j_call: TRBJ2-7; v_call: TRBV5-1; d_call: -; cdr3_aa: ASSPAGTHYEQY
cdr3_length: 14; j_call: TRBJ2-7; v_call: TRBV9; d_call: TRBD2; cdr3_aa: ASSVEGRGNSYEQY
cdr3_length: 13; j_call: TRBJ2-7; v_call: TRBV27; d_call: TRBD1; cdr3_aa: ASTRQGSGAYEQY
cdr3_length: 13; j_call: TRBJ2-7; v_call: TRBV19; d_call: TRBD2; cdr3_aa: ASSYSGSSVYEQY
cdr3_length: 13; j_call: TRBJ1-5; v_call: TRBV19; d_call: -; cdr3_aa: ASSIVVSVNQPQH
cdr3_length: 16; j_call: TRBJ2-3; v_call: TRBV7-9; d_call: -; cdr3_aa: ASSKGGGPSVSTDTQY
cdr3_length: 12; j_call: TRBJ2-1; v_call: TRBV6-5; d_call: TRBD1; cdr3_aa: ASSSGQGGNEQF
cdr3_length: 12; j_call: TRBJ2-3; v_call: TRBV30; d_call: TRBD1; cdr3_aa: AWDRDRGQDTQY
cdr3_length: 11; j_call: TRBJ1-5; v_call: TRBV27; d_call: -; cdr3_aa: ASRADKNQPQH
cdr3_length: 16; j_call: TRBJ2-1; v_call: TRBV9; d_call: TRBD2; cdr3_aa: ASSPEGTLSGRRDEQF
cdr3_length: 11; j_call: TRBJ1-5; v_call: TRBV30; d_call: -; cdr3_aa: AWSPSGYQPQH
cdr3_length: 16; j_call: TRBJ2-4; v_call: TRBV5-8; d_call: TRBD2; cdr3_aa: ASRVGGTIALAKNIQY
cdr3_length: 9; j_call: TRBJ2-7; v_call: TRBV25-1; d_call: -; cdr3_aa: ASSAHYEQY
cdr3_length: 11; j_call: TRBJ2-7; v_call: TRBV5-4; d_call: -; cdr3_aa: ASSLGQNYEQY
cdr3_length: 14; j_call: TRBJ1-1; v_call: TRBV28; d_call: TRBD1; cdr3_aa: ASSPPHRGPYTEAF
cdr3_length: 16; j_call: TRBJ2-5; v_call: TRBV4-1; d_call: TRBD2; cdr3_aa: ASSQGGFSGRRQETQY
cdr3_length: 14; j_call: TRBJ1-6; v_call: TRBV6-1; d_call: TRBD1; cdr3_aa: ASSEEAGQGYSPLH
cdr3_length: 14; j_call: TRBJ2-2; v_call: TRBV10-1; d_call: TRBD2; cdr3_aa: ASSRTSGTGTGELF
cdr3_length: 15; j_call: TRBJ2-5; v_call: TRBV5-1; d_call: TRBD2; cdr3_aa: ASSAGLAGGLGETQY
cdr3_length: 13; j_call: TRBJ1-3; v_call: TRBV19; d_call: -; cdr3_aa: ASSTSVISGNTIY
cdr3_length: 12; j_call: TRBJ2-1; v_call: TRBV15; d_call: -; cdr3_aa: ATSRPFTYNEQF
cdr3_length: 13; j_call: TRBJ2-6; v_call: TRBV11-3; d_call: -; cdr3_aa: ASSPREAGANVLT
cdr3_length: 11; j_call: TRBJ2-7; v_call: TRBV10-1; d_call: -; cdr3_aa: ASSESPGYEQY
cdr3_length: 11; j_call: TRBJ1-2; v_call: TRBV29-1; d_call: TRBD1; cdr3_aa: SVDEFRGVGYT
cdr3_length: 13; j_call: TRBJ1-5; v_call: TRBV2; d_call: -; cdr3_aa: ASSPQGTGNQPQH
cdr3_length: 15; j_call: TRBJ2-1; v_call: TRBV28; d_call: TRBD2; cdr3_aa: ASRIHRLAGGVREQF
cdr3_length: 14; j_call: TRBJ2-1; v_call: TRBV14; d_call: -; cdr3_aa: ASSQEYKFSYNEQF